The rows below give T cell receptor beta chains drawn from one sample of a study of long-term antiretroviral therapy in people with HIV. Using immunoSEQ multiplex PCR, the repertoire was profiled, and TCRdb retains in-frame clones only, with some absent. Seen here are 20,000 to 25,000 clones, 65% to 80% observed once, and the top ten hold about 5.3%. Here the sequenced sample was unsorted PBMCs, taken 0.5 years after starting antiretroviral therapy. The receptors here all came from a woman aged 40 to 55 with HIV. The CDR3 runs from the conserved cysteine through the conserved F or W. The order of the fields is CDR3 DNA, CDR3 protein, J gene, V gene, clone size, D gene. D genes are given only for firm matches. Where a row states a size, it is once, few, many or the class of an expanded clone; other rows omit it.

TGTGCCAGCAGCCAAGATATGGGACAGGGCCCCTATGGCTACACCTTC | CASSQDMGQGPYGYTF | TRBJ1-2 | TRBV4-2 | - | TRBD1
TGTGCCAGCAGCTTGATGGGTCCCAACACTGAAGCTTTCTTT | CASSLMGPNTEAFF | TRBJ1-1 | TRBV7-9 | - | -
TGTGCCAGCAGCGGAATACAGGGGGGTGCTGGCTACACCTTC | CASSGIQGGAGYTF | TRBJ1-2 | TRBV5-4 | - | TRBD1
TGTGCCAGCAGCAATAACAGGGATCAGGGCGGCTACACCTTC | CASSNNRDQGGYTF | TRBJ1-2 | TRBV6-1 | - | -
TGTGCCAGCAGCTTGTGGCTAGCGGGGGGTTATACCCACGAGCAGTACTTC | CASSLWLAGGYTHEQYF | TRBJ2-7 | TRBV4-2 | - | TRBD2
TGTGCCAGCAGCGACCGGAGGAGTGGCGCCGGGGAGCTGTTTTTT | CASSDRRSGAGELFF | TRBJ2-2 | TRBV5-4 | - | -
TGTGCCAGCAGCCTGGGGACTAGCGGGAGCACAGATACGCAGTATTTT | CASSLGTSGSTDTQYF | TRBJ2-3 | TRBV7-9 | - | TRBD2
TGTGCCAGCAGCTCAGGGGGGAACTACTATAATTCACCCCTCCACTTT | CASSSGGNYYNSPLHF | TRBJ1-6 | TRBV7-6 | once | TRBD1
TGTGCCATCAGATCCGACAGGGGCCCCGATTTTAGCAATCAGCCCCAGCATTTT | CAIRSDRGPDFSNQPQHF | TRBJ1-5 | TRBV10-3 | - | TRBD1
TGTGCCAGCAGCTTCAGGGGGGAAGCAGATACGCAGTATTTT | CASSFRGEADTQYF | TRBJ2-3 | TRBV7-8 | - | -
TGTGCCAGCAGCCAAGATGGTCAGGGGGTAGGGGACACTGAAGCTTTCTTT | CASSQDGQGVGDTEAFF | TRBJ1-1 | TRBV4-2 | few | TRBD1
TGTGCCAGCAGCGTAGGACTAGCGGGTACGCAGTATTTT | CASSVGLAGTQYF | TRBJ2-3 | TRBV9 | - | TRBD2
TGTGCCAGCAAGGGGGCCACCGTCACTGAAGCTTTCTTT | CASKGATVTEAFF | TRBJ1-1 | TRBV6-1 | - | TRBD1
TGTGCCAGTAGCGGGGGGGGCTCGAGTGAAAAACTGTTTTTT | CASSGGGSSEKLFF | TRBJ1-4 | TRBV19 | - | -
TGTGCCAGCAGTCAATCCTCCGGGGTTAACTATGGCTACACCTTC | CASSQSSGVNYGYTF | TRBJ1-2 | TRBV6-5 | - | -
TGTGCCAGCAGTGAATTGCTGGAAAAACTGTTTTTT | CASSELLEKLFF | TRBJ1-4 | TRBV2 | - | -
TGTGCCAGTAGTACACAGGGCGGCAATCAGCCCCAGCATTTT | CASSTQGGNQPQHF | TRBJ1-5 | TRBV19 | - | -
TGCGCCAGCAGCCAGAGGACGGAAGAAGCTTTCTTT | CASSQRTEEAFF | TRBJ1-1 | TRBV4-3 | - | -
TGTGCCAGCAGACCACGGGGGAGATTTTTCTCTGGAAACACCATATATTTT | CASRPRGRFFSGNTIYF | TRBJ1-3 | TRBV28 | - | -
TGTGCCAGCAGCCCGGGACAGGGTTGGAATGAGCAGTTCTTC | CASSPGQGWNEQFF | TRBJ2-1 | TRBV5-4 | - | TRBD1
TGCAGTGCTAATACAGGGGCAGCTTTCTTT | CSANTGAAFF | TRBJ1-1 | TRBV20-1 | - | TRBD1
TGTGCCAGCTCCCCCGGGACAGGGTCCTACGAGCAGTACTTC | CASSPGTGSYEQYF | TRBJ2-7 | TRBV18 | - | TRBD1
TGTGCCAGCTCACCCTCGACAGGGTCGGACACCATATATTTT | CASSPSTGSDTIYF | TRBJ1-3 | TRBV18 | - | TRBD1
TGTGCCAGCTACTACCGGGACAGATCTAACTATGGCTACACCTTC | CASYYRDRSNYGYTF | TRBJ1-2 | TRBV19 | - | TRBD1
TGTGCCAGCAGCAAATTGGGCCGACAGGGAGTATCTTGGAATAATTCACCCCTCCACTTT | CASSKLGRQGVSWNNSPLHF | TRBJ1-6 | TRBV21-1 | - | -
TGTGCCAGCAGTCAAGATCCGGGACAGGGGCAGCCCCAGCATTTT | CASSQDPGQGQPQHF | TRBJ1-5 | TRBV6-6 | - | TRBD1
TGTGCCAGTAAAAACAGGGATGGCACTGAAGCTTTCTTT | CASKNRDGTEAFF | TRBJ1-1 | TRBV19 | - | -
TGTGCCAGCAGCTTAAGCGGGGGGGCCTCCTACAATGAGCAGTTCTTC | CASSLSGGASYNEQFF | TRBJ2-1 | TRBV7-3 | - | TRBD2
TGTGCCAGCAGCGTGGGACTCCGAAATGTGGATGAGCAGTTCTTC | CASSVGLRNVDEQFF | TRBJ2-1 | TRBV9 | - | -
TGCGCCAGCAGCTTGGTGGGGTCCGACTACGAGCAGTACTTC | CASSLVGSDYEQYF | TRBJ2-7 | TRBV5-1 | few | -
TGTGCCTGGAGTGGCGCCACTCCAGGGGGCCTTAACTATGGCTACACCTTC | CAWSGATPGGLNYGYTF | TRBJ1-2 | TRBV30 | - | TRBD1
TGTGCCAGCAGCTCCATCTCTAGTAACTATGGCTACACCTTC | CASSSISSNYGYTF | TRBJ1-2 | TRBV5-6 | - | -
TGTGCCAGCAGACAAGGGGGCGTAAACACCATATATTTT | CASRQGGVNTIYF | TRBJ1-3 | TRBV11-2 | - | TRBD1
TGTGCCAGCAGTGAAGCGCGGACTAGTTCACTAGATACGCAGTATTTT | CASSEARTSSLDTQYF | TRBJ2-3 | TRBV2 | - | TRBD2
TGTGCCAGCAGCCCCGACAGGGGCCCCACGCGGGGCTACACCTTC | CASSPDRGPTRGYTF | TRBJ1-2 | TRBV13 | - | TRBD1
TGTGCCAGCTCGCAAAAGGGGGGGCTTAATTCACCCCTCCACTTT | CASSQKGGLNSPLHF | TRBJ1-6 | TRBV18 | - | -
TGTGCCAGCTCCCCGCCAGGTGCTGGAAACACCATATATTTT | CASSPPGAGNTIYF | TRBJ1-3 | TRBV18 | - | -
TGTGCCAGCAGCTCCTCCGGGACACGGCAAGAGACCCAGTACTTC | CASSSSGTRQETQYF | TRBJ2-5 | TRBV7-8 | - | -
TGTGCCAGCTCACCGGCTAGCGGGGGGGCGAACTCCTACGAGCAGTACTTC | CASSPASGGANSYEQYF | TRBJ2-7 | TRBV18 | - | TRBD2
TGTGCCAGCAGCTTGGCCGGGCCCACGATCTCTGGAAACACCATATATTTT | CASSLAGPTISGNTIYF | TRBJ1-3 | TRBV5-4 | - | -
TGTGCCAGCAGCTCCGGGTCATGGGGGACTGAAGCTTTCTTT | CASSSGSWGTEAFF | TRBJ1-1 | TRBV11-1 | - | -
TGTGCCAGCAGCTCCCTTAGTAGCAATCAGCCCCAGCATTTT | CASSSLSSNQPQHF | TRBJ1-5 | TRBV11-2 | few | -
TGTGCCAGCAGTTACGGGGGGGGCGAGAAGCGTGAAAAACTGTTTTTT | CASSYGGGEKREKLFF | TRBJ1-4 | TRBV6-6 | - | -
TGTGCCAGCAGCCCCCGTGCGCGGGGGAGCCAAAAGGGCACCGGGGAGCTGTTTTTT | CASSPRARGSQKGTGELFF | TRBJ2-2 | TRBV11-2 | - | TRBD2
TGTGCCAGCAGCTTAGGAATGAACACTGAAGCTTTCTTT | CASSLGMNTEAFF | TRBJ1-1 | TRBV11-3 | - | -
TGTGCCAGCAGTCGTAGTGGTCGGGGGCCCCAAGAGACCCAGTACTTC | CASSRSGRGPQETQYF | TRBJ2-5 | TRBV11-2 | - | -
TGTGCCAGCAGCTTAGTGACAGGGGGCGCTCATCGCACTGAAGCTTTCTTT | CASSLVTGGAHRTEAFF | TRBJ1-1 | TRBV7-2 | - | TRBD1
TGTGCCAGCAGCGGGTCCAGGGGAGGCGAGCAGTTCTTC | CASSGSRGGEQFF | TRBJ2-1 | TRBV7-2 | - | -
TGTGCCAGCAGCCCATGGGGCGGAAACACTGAAGCTTTCTTT | CASSPWGGNTEAFF | TRBJ1-1 | TRBV7-9 | - | -
TGCGCCAGCCCAGCTGGGGACCGAAAGGAGACCCAGTACTTC | CASPAGDRKETQYF | TRBJ2-5 | TRBV10-1 | - | -
TGTGCCAGCAGCAGACGACAGGAAGAGACCCAGTACTTC | CASSRRQEETQYF | TRBJ2-5 | TRBV7-2 | once | -
TGTGCCAGCAGCCTCCCCGAGAATCGAGGGACCCAGTACTTC | CASSLPENRGTQYF | TRBJ2-5 | TRBV9 | - | -
TGTGCCAGCAGTGACTGGCGGGGACAAGAGACCCAGTACTTC | CASSDWRGQETQYF | TRBJ2-5 | TRBV2 | - | -